Below, 23 T cell receptor beta chains from the same sample are listed, as sequenced in a study of blood T cell repertoires in COVID-19. The assay was immunoSEQ multiplex PCR, and TCRdb's table has in-frame clones only and misses some. The sample shows some 180,000 clones, approximately 91% of them seen only once. Sequenced sample: peripheral blood. These receptors all stem from a man aged 18 to 35 with COVID-19, enrolled during active disease.

The chain recombines TRBV27 with TRBJ1-6; TRBD1 matches 8 bases. The CDR3 spans 15 residues. Trimming removed 6 bases from V and 7 bases from J; junction bases left unmatched: 8. Germline CDR1 reads MNHEY; CDR2 reads SMNVEV (reference sequence). The CDR3 sequence: CASSPRGRGNSPLHF. For the CDR3, the DNA is TGTGCCAGCAGCCCCAGGGGGCGTGGCAATTCACCCCTCCACTTT.

This chain uses TRBV3-1 (or the pseudogene TRBV3-2) with TRBJ2-1; D unresolved. This CDR3 comprises 14 residues. V dropped 0 bases and J dropped 9 bases, with 12 bases sitting between them. CDR1 LGHDT and CDR2 YNNKEL come from the germline V gene (reference sequence). The CDR3 sequence is CASSQDRVAGEQFF. The CDR3 DNA is TGTGCCAGCAGCCAAGATCGGGTTGCCGGTGAGCAGTTCTTC.

The chain has TRBV9 and TRBJ2-7; 8 bases agree with TRBD1. This CDR3 is built from 16 residues. Unmatched junction bases numbered 11, after V lost 4 bases and J lost 2 bases. The germline V gene encodes CDR1 SGDLS and CDR2 YYNGEE. In nucleotides, the CDR3 is TGTGCCAGCAGCTCCCGACCGGGACAGGAGACCTACGAGCAGTACTTC. The encoded protein is CASSSRPGQETYEQYF.

This clone has a single count. The J gene is TRBJ1-1, the V gene TRBV27; D is possibly TRBD1 (6 bases). The CDR3 covers 17 residues. Between the trimmed V and J ends, which lost 2 bases and 0 bases, there was a span of 16 bases. Germline V gene sequence: CDR1 MNHEY, CDR2 SMNVEV (reference sequence). CDR3 sequence (DNA): TGTGCCAGCAGTTTAGGGCCTTTGGGGGCTATGAACACTGAAGCTTTCTTT. Protein sequence: CASSLGPLGAMNTEAFF.

The CDR3 DNA sequence: TGTGCCAGCAGCTACGCACTCCGCTCTGGAAACACCATATATTTT. Translating gives CASSYALRSGNTIYF. The chain employs TRBV6-5 and TRBJ1-3; no clear D. The germline V gene has CDR1 MNHEY and CDR2 SVGAGI. There are 15 residues in the CDR3. V dropped 6 bases and J dropped 0 bases, with 12 bases sitting between them.

This clone is a singleton in its sample. The V and J genes are TRBV19 and TRBJ1-2, with 8 bases fitting TRBD1. This CDR3 has 15 amino acids. J was trimmed by 4 bases and V by 5 bases; bases with no gene match: 9. The V gene's germline CDR1 is LNHDA and CDR2 SQIVND (reference sequence). The CDR3 loop is CASSAGQDRSYGYTF. In DNA form, the CDR3 reads TGTGCCAGTAGTGCGGGACAGGACAGAAGCTATGGCTACACCTTC.

The V and J genes are TRBV5-6 and TRBJ1-5; D call uncertain. Per the germline V gene, CDR1 is SGHDT and CDR2 is YYEEEE. Trimming cost V 4 bases and J 3 bases, with 14 bases left between them. This CDR3 region has 15 residues. The CDR3 spells CASSAVSNFNQPQHF. The CDR3 DNA is TGTGCCAGCAGCGCTGTCAGTAATTTCAATCAGCCCCAGCATTTT.

In the case of this clone: Other DNA sequences within the sample encode an identical CDR3. This sequence joins TRBV19 and TRBJ1-5, with a possible D match to TRBD1 (6 bases). CDR1 is LNHDA and CDR2 is SQIVND in the germline V gene (reference sequence). This CDR3 has 15 amino acids. V was clipped by 1 base and J by 3 bases, with 10 bases between them. The CDR3 DNA sequence: TGTGCCAGTAGTATAGGCGGACAGTCCAATCAGCCCCAGCATTTT. It yields the protein CASSIGGQSNQPQHF.

CDR3 residues: CASALARREETQYF. The CDR3 nucleotides read TGTGCCAGCGCCCTGGCCCGCAGGGAAGAGACCCAGTACTTC. V usage is TRBV28 and J usage is TRBJ2-5; D may be TRBD1 (5 bases). The germline CDR1 and CDR2 sequences are MDHEN and SYDVKM. V was shortened by 8 bases and J by 3 bases, with 16 bases between the two germline ends. The CDR3 totals 14 residues.

J is TRBJ2-7 and V is TRBV10-3; weak D call: TRBD2 (5 bases). V lost 2 bases and J 0 bases, leaving 14 bases between the germline ends. Germline V gene data show CDR1 as ENHRY and CDR2 as SYGVKD. CDR3 length: 16 residues. The CDR3 here is CAISEIGSGPSYEQYF. CDR3 bases: TGTGCCATCAGTGAGATTGGAAGCGGACCCTCCTACGAGCAGTACTTC.

This clone is a singleton in its sample. The chain combines TRBV7-9 with TRBJ2-1; TRBD1 might be the D (5 bases). The germline V gene has CDR1 SEHNR and CDR2 FQNEAQ (reference sequence). Trimming removed 5 bases from V and 6 bases from J, with 11 bases in between. There are 13 residues in the CDR3. The CDR3 reads CASSLKQGNEQFF. The CDR3 DNA sequence: TGTGCCAGCAGCCTAAAGCAGGGCAATGAGCAGTTCTTC.

V is TRBV5-5 and J is TRBJ2-7; D not certain. The CDR3 is 15 amino acids. V was cut by 2 bases and J by 2 bases, with 14 bases left in between. The V gene's germline CDR1 is SGHKS and CDR2 YYEKEE (reference sequence). The CDR3 region has the DNA TGTGCCAGCAGCTTCCCCGGGTCCATCACCTACGAGCAGTACTTC. As protein: CASSFPGSITYEQYF.

The genes are TRBV6-5 and TRBJ2-7, with a possible D match to TRBD1 (6 bases). Trimming cost V 6 bases and J 3 bases, with 12 bases left between them. Germline CDR1 reads MNHEY; CDR2 reads SVGAGI. This CDR3 comprises 13 residues. CDR3 sequence reads: CASRGDTYYEQYF. Here the CDR3 DNA reads TGTGCCAGCAGGGGGGACACTTACTACGAGCAGTACTTC.

The chain is built from TRBV18 and TRBJ1-1; no definite D call. The germline gives CDR1 KGHSH, CDR2 LQKENI. This CDR3 is built from 16 residues. The V end lost 5 bases, the J end lost 0 bases, and 16 bases lay between the germline ends. The CDR3, as DNA: TGTGCCAGCTCAGTTCAAGCCGGGGTCATGAACACTGAAGCTTTCTTT. This gives the protein CASSVQAGVMNTEAFF.

DNA of the CDR3: TGTGCCAGCAGCTATACTAGCGGGAGGGCAGATGAGCAGTACTTC. It yields the protein CASSYTSGRADEQYF. The J gene is TRBJ2-7, the V gene TRBV7-2, with 13 positions matching TRBD2. CDR3 size: 15 residues. The V segment lost 4 bases and the J segment 7 bases; nucleotides outside the gene matches: 7. Per the germline V gene, CDR1 is SGHTA and CDR2 is FQGNSA.

The V call is TRBV7-3, the J call TRBJ2-2; D remains ambiguous. CDR1 and CDR2 (germline): SGHTA, FQGTGA. The germline V and J ends were trimmed by 1 base and 6 bases, with 9 bases remaining between them. This CDR3 is 14 amino acids long. CDR3 sequence reads: CASSLSLSPGELFF. The DNA of the CDR3 is TGTGCCAGCAGCTTAAGTCTTTCTCCCGGGGAGCTGTTTTTT.

The chain has TRBV19 and TRBJ2-5, with 16 positions matching TRBD2. CDR3 length equals 17 residues. The germline gives CDR1 LNHDA, CDR2 SQIVND (reference sequence). V shed 6 bases, J shed 2 bases, and the junction held 6 bases outside the gene matches. CDR3 coding DNA: TGTGCCAGTAGGGATCCGGGACTAGCGGGAGGGCAAGAGACCCAGTACTTC. As protein: CASRDPGLAGGQETQYF.

V usage is TRBV30 and J usage is TRBJ1-1, with a tentative D call TRBD1 (6 bases). V lost 3 bases and J lost 0, with 11 bases in between. Germline V gene data show CDR1 as GTSNPN and CDR2 as SVGIG (reference sequence). The CDR3 is made up of 14 amino acids. CDR3 coding DNA: TGTGCCTGGAGGACAGGCGGTATGAACACTGAAGCTTTCTTT. This sequence encodes CAWRTGGMNTEAFF.

V is TRBV27 and J is TRBJ1-4, with no clear D. The germline gives CDR1 MNHEY, CDR2 SMNVEV (reference sequence). Between the trimmed V and J ends, which lost 2 bases and 4 bases, there was a span of 8 bases. This CDR3 contains 14 residues. For the CDR3, the DNA is TGTGCCAGCAGTTTAGCGCGGGGTAATGAAAAACTGTTTTTT. This gives the protein CASSLARGNEKLFF.

The genes are TRBV15 and TRBJ2-7, with 9 nucleotides matching TRBD1. Trimming removed 4 bases from V and 4 bases from J; junction bases left unmatched: 2. This CDR3 has 13 amino acids. CDR1 LNHNV and CDR2 YYDKDF come from the germline V gene (reference sequence). As DNA, the CDR3 is TGTGCCACCAGCAAAGGGACAGGGTACGAGCAGTACTTC. Its protein is CATSKGTGYEQYF.

A single count supports this clone. The rearrangement uses TRBV6-4 and TRBJ2-1; tentatively, D is TRBD1 (6 bases). There are 16 residues in the CDR3. V lost 4 bases and J 4 bases, leaving 17 bases between the germline ends. Germline V gene lookup returns CDR1 MRHNA and CDR2 SNTAGT. The CDR3 DNA reads TGTGCCAGCAGTGCGGACAGATTTACACCTTACAATGAGCAGTTCTTC. Translation: CASSADRFTPYNEQFF.

The CDR3 reads CASSWGRVDTQYF. As DNA, the CDR3 is TGTGCCAGCAGCTGGGGGAGGGTAGATACGCAGTATTTT. The chain is built from TRBV7-2 and TRBJ2-3; 7 bases map to TRBD2. Losses at the gene ends were 4 bases for V and 5 bases for J; bases not matched to a gene: 3. Germline loops: CDR1 SGHTA, CDR2 FQGNSA. There are 13 residues in the CDR3.

The chain combines TRBV13 with TRBJ2-7, with D unclear. The CDR3 has 11 residues. Trimming pared 7 bases from V and 2 bases from J, leaving 6 bases between. CDR1 and CDR2 from the germline V gene are PRHDT and FYEKMQ (reference sequence). In nucleotides, the CDR3 is TGTGCCAGCAAGAGAGCCTACGAGCAGTACTTC. Translating gives CASKRAYEQYF.